This TCR beta chain was observed in a study of T cell repertoires in cytomegalovirus infection. Study summary: Public TCR beta signatures indicated both CMV infection and matching HLA type.

This clonotype was found a few times. Its target is not known. General observations from the study: Summed public TCR beta family frequency identified CMV carriers bearing the relevant HLA. Predominance within the ex vivo response was attributable to HLA-C-restricted CMV-specific TCR beta clonotypes.

The length of the CDR3 is 15 residues. V was cut by 6 bases and J by 0 bases, with 14 bases left in between. Germline V gives CDR1 ENHRY, CDR2 SYGVKD. Using its own MiXCR run on the reads, TCRdb lists one record per CDR3 protein. The sample carries around 450,000 distinct CDR3 sequences, 25% to 40% recorded once. This receptor was identified in a human donor in good health (CMV status not recorded). Some clones in this sample may be carry-over from other donors' samples. The sample taken for sequencing was PBMCs. This chain links TRBV10-3 with TRBJ1-1; D not resolved. Here the CDR3 DNA reads TGTGCCATCAGCTTCAGTGTAACTGTGAACACTGAAGCTTTCTTT. Its protein is CAISFSVTVNTEAFF.